This TCR beta chain was documented in a study of blood T cells in healthy people across ages. The authors ran a second PCR of roughly 6 to 12 cycles using a sample-barcoded 5' primer and a J-beta primer mix. Every cDNA was tagged by a template-switch adaptor with 12 random nucleotides. TCRdb called the 5' RACE reads again in MiXCR, with one record for every CDR3 protein. The sample lists about 1.4 million distinct CDR3 sequences; 55% to 75% were seen once. In germline, CDR1 is LGHNA, CDR2 YNFKEQ. Deletions cut 1 base from V and 5 bases from J, with 17 bases between. This CDR3 has 17 amino acids. The TCR comes from a man aged 18 to 29 in good health. The sample comprised blood. This chain joins TRBV4-2 and TRBJ2-2; tentative D call: TRBD1 (6 bases). The CDR3 DNA is TGTGCCAGCAGCCAAGGTCGGGGCAGGGGTTGGACCGGGGAGCTGTTTTTT. This encodes CASSQGRGRGWTGELFF.